Shown below are 8 T cell receptor beta chains from a single sample sequenced in a study of blood T cells in healthy people across ages. Alongside a J-beta primer mix, a sample-barcoded 5' primer served in a second PCR lasting about 6 to 12 cycles. TCRdb independently ran MiXCR on the 5' RACE reads; one entry per CDR3 protein. The sample consists of nearly 1 million distinct CDR3 sequences, roughly 50% of them appearing once. The specimen was blood. These receptors came from a woman aged 60 to 75 in good health.

The chain has TRBV11-2 and TRBJ2-3; D gene unclear. The germline CDR1 and CDR2 sequences are SGHAT and FQNNGV. The germline V and J ends were trimmed by 5 bases and 2 bases, with 14 bases remaining between them. This CDR3 is built from 15 residues. The CDR3 loop reads CASSQPTQPTDTQYF. The CDR3 region has the DNA TGTGCCAGCAGCCAGCCTACCCAACCCACAGATACGCAGTATTTT.

V gene TRBV20-1 combines with J gene TRBJ2-7; D is undetermined. The CDR3 has 15 amino acids. Germline CDR1 and CDR2: DFQATT and SNEGSKA (reference sequence). V was trimmed by 5 bases and J by 1 base, leaving 18 bases between them. Here the CDR3 reads CSAPDQALTSYEQYF. The CDR3 region has the DNA TGCAGTGCTCCCGACCAAGCCCTAACGTCCTACGAGCAGTACTTC.

This clonotype occurred a few times. The chain is built from TRBV29-1 and TRBJ2-5, with D perhaps matching TRBD1 (7 bases). Germline CDR1 reads SQVTM; CDR2 reads ANQGSEA. The V and J ends lost 4 bases and 11 bases respectively, with 20 bases between them. The length of the CDR3 is 13 residues. The CDR3 coding sequence is TGCAGCGTTGGAAGACAGGGATTTCGGGAGCAGTACTTC. It yields the protein CSVGRQGFREQYF.

The chain couples TRBV6-1 to TRBJ1-2; TRBD1 matches at 8 bases. Per the germline V gene, CDR1 is MNHNS and CDR2 is SASEGT. The CDR3 has 17 residues. V lost 6 bases to trimming and J lost 2 bases; unmatched junction nucleotides: 14. The CDR3 region has the DNA TGTGCCAGCAGGCCGAGTAACAGGGGGTATGAGAACTATGGCTACACCTTC. Its translation is CASRPSNRGYENYGYTF.

The chain is built from TRBV9 and TRBJ2-3; a weak D match, TRBD1 (5 bases). V lost 4 bases, J lost 1 base, and 13 bases lay in between. This CDR3 region has 15 residues. Germline CDR1 reads SGDLS; CDR2 reads YYNGEE. Written as DNA, the CDR3 is TGTGCCAGCAGCCCCCAGGGCTTGGGCACAGATACGCAGTATTTT. Translated: CASSPQGLGTDTQYF.

Only a few counts were recorded for this clonotype. The chain carries TRBV20-1 and TRBJ1-6; 9 bases map to TRBD1. J lost 7 bases, V lost 2 bases, and 3 bases had no gene match. Germline V lookup: CDR1 DFQATT, CDR2 SNEGSKA (reference sequence). The CDR3 is 14 amino acids. The CDR3 loop reads CSARIQGANSPLHF. CDR3 bases: TGCAGTGCTAGAATACAGGGGGCGAATTCACCCCTCCACTTT.

Only a few counts were recorded for this clonotype. The rearrangement joins TRBV20-1 to TRBJ1-2; perhaps TRBD1 as D (5 bases). The CDR3 runs to 13 residues. Trimming removed 6 bases at V and 4 bases at J, with 15 bases between. In germline, CDR1 is DFQATT, CDR2 SNEGSKA (reference sequence). CDR3 sequence (DNA): TGCAGTGCCGGGCAGGGCGGGAGCTATGGCTACACCTTC. Translating it yields CSAGQGGSYGYTF.

The rearrangement links TRBV4-1 to TRBJ2-1; D is perhaps TRBD2 (6 bases). The length of the CDR3 is 16 residues. V lost 3 bases and J lost 3, with 15 bases in between. Germline V gene lookup returns CDR1 MGHRA and CDR2 YSYEKL. CDR3 in DNA: TGCGCCAGCAGCCAGACCATAGGACTATTCTACAATGAGCAGTTCTTC. As protein: CASSQTIGLFYNEQFF.